These T cell receptor beta chains were read from a single sample in a study of human T cells and chemical hapten exposure. MiXCR was run by TCRdb on the RACE reads, yielding one entry per CDR3 protein. The top ten clones hold around 2.6% of a sample with approximately 400,000 distinct CDR3 sequences, around 5.5% of them seen once. The sequences come from whole blood, collected in connection with sensitization to the hapten diphenylcyclopropenone (DPC). These receptors came from a woman aged 45-60 years with alopecia areata. Some clones in this sample may be carry-over from other donors' samples. Both conserved end residues are part of each CDR3. Each record gives: V gene, D gene, clone size, J gene, CDR3 protein, CDR3 DNA. The D gene is left open where the match is weak. The size field is filled for only some rows; it gives once, few, many or a size class.

v_gene: TRBV7-9
d_gene: NA
abundance: few
j_gene: TRBJ1-2
CDR3aa: CASSLAGTYGYTF
CDR3nt: TGTGCCAGCAGCTTAGCAGGGACCTATGGCTACACCTTC

v_gene: TRBV4-3
d_gene: TRBD1
abundance: many
j_gene: TRBJ2-5
CDR3aa: CASSQQGGGSSTETQYF
CDR3nt: TGCGCCAGCAGCCAACAAGGGGGCGGCTCGAGTACAGAGACCCAGTACTTC

v_gene: TRBV20-1
d_gene: NA
abundance: few
j_gene: TRBJ1-5
CDR3aa: CSARALQDSNQPQHF
CDR3nt: TGCAGTGCTAGAGCTCTACAAGATAGCAATCAGCCCCAGCATTTT

v_gene: TRBV7-6
d_gene: TRBD1
abundance: NA
j_gene: TRBJ2-6
CDR3aa: CASSSRDREKSGANVLTF
CDR3nt: TGTGCCAGCAGCTCACGGGACAGGGAAAAATCTGGGGCCAACGTCCTGACTTTC

v_gene: TRBV12-3/TRBV12-4
d_gene: NA
abundance: many
j_gene: TRBJ2-3
CDR3aa: CASSLIDTQYF
CDR3nt: TGTGCCAGCAGTTTAATAGATACGCAGTATTTT

v_gene: TRBV6-5
d_gene: TRBD1
abundance: many
j_gene: TRBJ1-4
CDR3aa: CASSYAARGEKLFF
CDR3nt: TGTGCCAGCAGTTACGCGGCCAGGGGGGAAAAACTGTTTTTT

v_gene: TRBV20-1
d_gene: NA
abundance: few
j_gene: TRBJ2-7
CDR3aa: CSALTESSYEQYF
CDR3nt: TGCAGTGCTTTGACAGAGAGCTCCTACGAGCAGTACTTC

v_gene: TRBV24-1
d_gene: TRBD1
abundance: many
j_gene: TRBJ1-1
CDR3aa: CATSGSQGGDTEAFF
CDR3nt: TGTGCCACCAGTGGATCACAGGGGGGGGACACTGAAGCTTTCTTT

v_gene: TRBV9
d_gene: NA
abundance: many
j_gene: TRBJ2-1
CDR3aa: CASSVEGSGEQFF
CDR3nt: TGTGCCAGCAGCGTAGAGGGTAGCGGTGAGCAGTTCTTC

v_gene: TRBV7-8
d_gene: NA
abundance: few
j_gene: TRBJ2-1
CDR3aa: CASSLGLQSGNEQFF
CDR3nt: TGTGCCAGCAGCCTAGGGTTGCAGTCCGGCAATGAGCAGTTCTTC